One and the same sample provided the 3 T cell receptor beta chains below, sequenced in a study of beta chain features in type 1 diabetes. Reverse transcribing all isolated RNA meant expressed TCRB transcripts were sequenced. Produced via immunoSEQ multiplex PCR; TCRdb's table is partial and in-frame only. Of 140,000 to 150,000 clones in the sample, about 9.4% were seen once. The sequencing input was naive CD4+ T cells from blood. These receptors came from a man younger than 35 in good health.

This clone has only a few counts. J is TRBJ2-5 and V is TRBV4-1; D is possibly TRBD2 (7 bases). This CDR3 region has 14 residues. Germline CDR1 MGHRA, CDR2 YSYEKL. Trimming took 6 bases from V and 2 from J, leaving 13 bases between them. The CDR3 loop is CASRGGGPQETQYF. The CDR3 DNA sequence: TGCGCCAGCAGAGGGGGGGGGCCTCAAGAGACCCAGTACTTC.

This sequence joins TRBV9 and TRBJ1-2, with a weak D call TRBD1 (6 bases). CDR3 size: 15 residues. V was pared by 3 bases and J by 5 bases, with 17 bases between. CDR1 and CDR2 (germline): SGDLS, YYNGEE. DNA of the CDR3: TGTGCCAGCAGCGCCCCAGGGGCTGTGGGGTATGGCTACACCTTC. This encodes CASSAPGAVGYGYTF.

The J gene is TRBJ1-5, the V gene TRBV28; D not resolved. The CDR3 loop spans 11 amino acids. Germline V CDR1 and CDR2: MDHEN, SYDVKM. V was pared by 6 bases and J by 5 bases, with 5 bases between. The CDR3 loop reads CASSLHQPQHF. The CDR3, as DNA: TGTGCCAGCAGCCTTCATCAGCCCCAGCATTTT.